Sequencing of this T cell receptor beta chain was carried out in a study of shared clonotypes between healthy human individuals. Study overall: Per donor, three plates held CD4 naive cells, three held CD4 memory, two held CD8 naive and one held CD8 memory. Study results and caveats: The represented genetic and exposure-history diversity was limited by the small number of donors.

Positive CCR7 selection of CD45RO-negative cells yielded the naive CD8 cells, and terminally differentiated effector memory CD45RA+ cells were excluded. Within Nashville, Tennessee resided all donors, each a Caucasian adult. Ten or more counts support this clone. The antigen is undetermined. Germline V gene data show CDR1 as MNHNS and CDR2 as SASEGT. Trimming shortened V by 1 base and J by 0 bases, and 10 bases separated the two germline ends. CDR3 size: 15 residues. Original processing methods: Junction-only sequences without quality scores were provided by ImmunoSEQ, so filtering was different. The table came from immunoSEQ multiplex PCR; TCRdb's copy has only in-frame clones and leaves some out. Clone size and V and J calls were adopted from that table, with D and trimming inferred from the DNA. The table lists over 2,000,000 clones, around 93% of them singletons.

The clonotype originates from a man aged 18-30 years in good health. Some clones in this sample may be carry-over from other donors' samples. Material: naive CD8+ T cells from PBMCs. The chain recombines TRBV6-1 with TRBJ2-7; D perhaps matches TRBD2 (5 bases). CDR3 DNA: TGTGCCAGCAGTGAAGGGCGGGCCGTCTCCTACGAGCAGTACTTC. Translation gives CASSEGRAVSYEQYF.